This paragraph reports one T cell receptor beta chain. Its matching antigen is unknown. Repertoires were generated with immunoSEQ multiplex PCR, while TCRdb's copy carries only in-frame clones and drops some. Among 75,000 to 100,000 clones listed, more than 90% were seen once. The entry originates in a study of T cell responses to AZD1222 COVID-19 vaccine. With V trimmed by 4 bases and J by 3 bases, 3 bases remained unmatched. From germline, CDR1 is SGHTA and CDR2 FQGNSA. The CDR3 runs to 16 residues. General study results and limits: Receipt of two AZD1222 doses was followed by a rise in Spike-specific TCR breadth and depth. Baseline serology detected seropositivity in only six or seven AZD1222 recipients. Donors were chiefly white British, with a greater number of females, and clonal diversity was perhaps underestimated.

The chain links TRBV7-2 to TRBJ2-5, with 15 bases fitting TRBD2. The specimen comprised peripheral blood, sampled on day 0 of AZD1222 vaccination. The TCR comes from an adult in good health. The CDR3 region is CASSSGLAGGEETQYF. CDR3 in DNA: TGTGCCAGCAGCTCGGGACTAGCGGGAGGCGAAGAGACCCAGTACTTC.